This T cell receptor beta chain is from a study of cytomegalovirus exposure and HLA in healthy donors. Overall study results and limits: Overall, about 160 TCR beta chains were annotated as cytomegalovirus-associated. Reports credit the classifier with highly specific, highly sensitive diagnosis of cytomegalovirus status. Subsequent analysis showed first-cohort TCR clusters tending to co-occur in 120 or so validation repertoires.

V was trimmed by 5 bases and J by 0 bases, leaving 8 bases between them. Germline V gives CDR1 MNHNS, CDR2 SASEGT. CDR3 length: 14 residues. On this clone itself: Its antigen is currently unknown.

Profiling relied on immunoSEQ multiplex PCR, and the TCRdb table lists in-frame clones only, not all of them. The sample has 90,000 to 130,000 clones, approximately 85% seen once. The chain is built from TRBV6-1 and TRBJ1-5; D remains ambiguous. The source of this sequence is a young woman in good health and CMV-seronegative. Source material: PBMCs. The CDR3 region is CASSLTYSNQPQHF. CDR3 coding DNA: TGTGCCAGCAGTCTGACATATAGCAATCAGCCCCAGCATTTT.